Listed below are T cell receptor beta chains from one sample, sequenced in a study of regulatory T cells in long-lasting Graves disease. TCRdb reprocessed the multiplex PCR reads via MiXCR and lists one record per CDR3 protein. Of hundreds of thousands of distinct CDR3 sequences listed, 25% to 30% are singletons. The sequences come from peripheral blood mononuclear cells (PBMCs), collected when the disease was refractory, from a patient treated with antithyroid drugs. These receptors were obtained from a female donor with Graves disease. CDR3s include the opening cysteine and the closing phenylalanine or tryptophan. Fields, in order: clone size, V gene, D gene, J gene, CDR3 protein, CDR3 DNA. D genes are given only for firm matches. Clone size, where shown, is once, few, many, or a class for clones that have expanded.

few	TRBV12-3/TRBV12-4	-	TRBJ1-2	CASSLDRALYGYTF	TGTGCCAGCAGTTTAGACAGGGCCCTCTATGGCTACACCTTC
-	TRBV30	-	TRBJ2-5	CAWSVGRKQETQYF	TGTGCCTGGAGTGTGGGGCGAAAGCAAGAGACCCAGTACTTC
-	TRBV6-1	TRBD2	TRBJ2-4	CATHSGRATNIQYF	TGTGCCACCCATAGCGGGAGGGCCACAAACATTCAGTACTTC
few	TRBV29-1	TRBD2	TRBJ2-5	CSVEVAGAETQYF	TGCAGCGTTGAAGTCGCGGGAGCGGAGACCCAGTACTTC
-	TRBV30	-	TRBJ1-1	CAWSTPGLNTEAFF	TGTGCCTGGAGTACTCCGGGACTGAACACTGAAGCTTTCTTT
few	TRBV27	-	TRBJ1-5	CASSLQRTSNQPQHF	TGTGCCAGCAGTCTCCAACGGACTAGCAATCAGCCCCAGCATTTT
-	TRBV11-2	TRBD2	TRBJ2-7	CASSLGRRRLAGVGYEQYF	TGTGCCAGCAGCTTAGGTAGACGGCGACTAGCGGGAGTGGGCTACGAGCAGTACTTC
few	TRBV28	-	TRBJ1-5	CASSLSGLMGNQPQHF	TGTGCCAGCAGTTTATCTGGACTAATGGGCAATCAGCCCCAGCATTTT
few	TRBV5-1	-	TRBJ2-1	CASSLMGARNEQFF	TGCGCCAGCAGCTTGATGGGGGCGCGAAATGAGCAGTTCTTC
many	TRBV2	-	TRBJ1-5	CASTWDGDSNQPQHF	TGTGCCAGCACCTGGGACGGCGATAGCAATCAGCCCCAGCATTTT
-	TRBV5-1	-	TRBJ1-2	CASSIREPDGYTF	TGCGCCAGCAGCATCCGGGAACCGGATGGCTACACCTTC
-	TRBV20-1	TRBD2	TRBJ2-3	CSAPTLAGSTDTQYF	TGCAGTGCTCCGACGTTAGCGGGTAGCACAGATACGCAGTATTTT
-	TRBV29-1	TRBD2	TRBJ2-7	CSVVGLAGLYEQYF	TGCAGCGTTGTAGGACTAGCAGGCCTCTACGAGCAGTACTTC
-	TRBV3-1	-	TRBJ1-4	CASSQENSGKLFF	TGTGCCAGCAGCCAAGAGAATAGCGGAAAACTGTTTTTT
-	TRBV24-1	TRBD1	TRBJ1-2	CATSDDGRTGFNYGYTF	TGTGCCACCAGTGATGATGGCCGGACAGGGTTTAACTATGGCTACACCTTC
many	TRBV5-1	-	TRBJ2-4	CASSFQGDKNIQYF	TGCGCCAGCAGCTTCCAGGGAGACAAAAACATTCAGTACTTC
-	TRBV30	TRBD1	TRBJ1-4	CACRTGPDEKLFF	TGTGCCTGCAGGACAGGACCTGATGAAAAACTGTTTTTT
few	TRBV20-1	-	TRBJ1-1	CSAMSGGNTEAFF	TGCAGTGCTATGTCCGGGGGTAACACTGAAGCTTTCTTT
-	TRBV6-1	-	TRBJ1-4	CASSRGGINEKLFF	TGTGCCAGCAGTCGGGGGGGGATCAATGAAAAACTGTTTTTT
-	TRBV27	TRBD1	TRBJ2-7	CASSLTGKYGEQYF	TGTGCCAGCAGCCTGACAGGGAAATACGGAGAGCAGTACTTC
-	TRBV12-3/TRBV12-4	TRBD2	TRBJ2-1	CASSFGLASNEQFF	TGTGCCAGCAGTTTCGGACTAGCGAGCAATGAGCAGTTCTTC
-	TRBV3-1	-	TRBJ1-1	CASSQGLRVTAAEAFF	TGTGCCAGCAGCCAAGGCCTCAGGGTAACCGCGGCTGAAGCTTTCTTT
-	TRBV30	-	TRBJ2-2	CAWSDSERNTGELFF	TGTGCCTGGAGCGACAGTGAGAGGAACACCGGGGAGCTGTTTTTT
few	TRBV12-3/TRBV12-4	TRBD1	TRBJ1-1	CASSFGAGTGNTEAFF	TGTGCCAGCAGTTTTGGTGCCGGGACAGGGAACACTGAAGCTTTCTTT
few	TRBV12-3/TRBV12-4	-	TRBJ2-7	CASSRPGRGPTRQYF	TGTGCCAGCAGCCGACCCGGCAGGGGCCCTACGAGGCAGTACTTC
-	TRBV7-7	-	TRBJ2-7	CASSFGAGYEQYF	TGTGCCAGCAGTTTTGGGGCGGGTTACGAGCAGTACTTC
many	TRBV28	-	TRBJ1-1	CASSLGGSTEAFF	TGTGCCAGCAGTTTGGGAGGGAGCACTGAAGCTTTCTTT
-	TRBV19	-	TRBJ2-7	CASSPPGRSLYEQYF	TGTGCCAGTAGCCCCCCTGGACGTAGCCTCTACGAGCAGTACTTC
many	TRBV2	TRBD1	TRBJ2-7	CASSDPGTGVTYEQYF	TGTGCCAGCAGTGACCCCGGGACAGGGGTCACCTACGAGCAGTACTTC